This T cell receptor beta chain was recorded in a study of siplizumab effects on memory and regulatory T cells. Germline V gives CDR1 SGDLS, CDR2 YYNGEE. The CDR3 sequence runs 15 residues, both termini included. This clone was seen only once. The DNA is omitted, as the CDR3 cannot be located on it reliably, and the CDR3 follows TCRdb's listing. Produced via immunoSEQ multiplex PCR; TCRdb's table is partial and in-frame only. This sample has about 100,000 clones; 91% occur once, and the top ten carry 0.13% to 0.15%. Sequenced material: CD4+ T cells sorted from blood. The genes are TRBV9 and TRBJ1-2; the listed D gene, TRBD1, was not tested against the DNA. This receptor was identified in a human donor in good health. The CDR3 here is CASSVGSGIQGTTAF.